The present entry profiles one T cell receptor beta chain with its context. A much larger clone is a single base away; this may be a read error. This specimen belongs to a study of blood T cells in healthy people across ages. Germline loops: CDR1 LGHNA, CDR2 YSLEER. The CDR3 covers 16 residues. Then a second PCR, running about 6 to 11 cycles, was carried out with a sample-barcoded 5' primer and a J-beta primer mix. One entry per CDR3 protein, called by TCRdb with MiXCR from the 5' RACE reads. Among approximately 700,000 distinct CDR3 sequences listed, about 32% were seen once. The chain has TRBV4-3 and TRBJ2-7, with a possible D match to TRBD2 (6 bases). The DNA end lines up better with TRBJ2-5; the J call may be wrong. This TCR derives from a woman of 80 years or more in good health. Source material: blood. CDR3 bases: TGCGCCAGCAGCCAAGTTGTGTCTGGGGGGTCGGAGACCCAGTACTTC. It codes for CASSQVVSGGSETQYF.